This passage covers 7 T cell receptor beta chains from one sample sequenced in a study of shared clonotypes between healthy human individuals. Measured with immunoSEQ multiplex PCR; TCRdb has only the in-frame clones, and not every one. The sample lists hundreds of thousands of clones, 70% to 80% seen once, with around 13% in the top ten. The sample consisted of PBMCs. Every receptor here comes from a woman between 35 and 50 years old in good health. Some clones in this sample may be carry-over from other donors' samples.

The rearrangement links TRBV15 to TRBJ1-4; D uncertain. Trimming stripped 0 bases from V and 13 bases from J, with 15 bases between. The germline V gene has CDR1 LNHNV and CDR2 YYDKDF (reference sequence). The length of the CDR3 is 14 residues. The DNA for the CDR3 is TGTGCCACCAGCAGAGACAGAAACGACCGGCGACTGTTTTTT. This translates into CATSRDRNDRRLFF.

The V call is TRBV7-2, the J call TRBJ2-1, with no clear D. The germline CDR1 and CDR2 sequences are SGHTA and FQGNSA. The CDR3 covers 16 residues. Trimming shortened V by 2 bases and J by 5 bases, and 16 bases separated the two germline ends. The CDR3 loop reads CASSLFSTDLHNEQFF. The CDR3 DNA reads as TGTGCCAGCAGCTTATTTTCAACCGATCTACACAATGAGCAGTTCTTC.

CDR3 nucleotides: TGCGCCAGCAGCTGGGGGACTAGCGGAAACTACGAGCAGTACTTC. Amino acids: CASSWGTSGNYEQYF. V usage is TRBV5-1 and J usage is TRBJ2-7; 11 nucleotides agree with TRBD2. The germline gives CDR1 SGHRS, CDR2 YFSETQ. The CDR3 spans 15 residues. Trimming cost V 3 bases and J 3 bases; bases outside gene matches: 5.

V and J are TRBV6-5 and TRBJ2-7; 7 positions agree with TRBD2. The V and J ends lost 6 bases and 5 bases, in that order; junction bases with no gene match: 7. Germline values: CDR1 MNHEY, CDR2 SVGAGI. The CDR3 contains 13 residues. Here the CDR3 reads CASRPAGKHEQYF. CDR3 bases: TGTGCCAGCAGGCCAGCGGGAAAACACGAGCAGTACTTC.

The CDR3 nucleotides read TGTGCCTGGAGTGTACAAGTTGAGCAGTTCTTC. It encodes CAWSVQVEQFF. The V and J genes are TRBV30 and TRBJ2-1, with D uncertain. The CDR3 has 11 residues. V was pared by 0 bases and J by 9 bases, with 6 bases between. The germline V gene has CDR1 GTSNPN and CDR2 SVGIG (reference sequence). The entire variable domain, with the rest obtained from reference TRBV30 and TRBJ2-1, is as follows: SQTIHQWPATLVQPVGSPLSLECTVEGTSNPNLYWYRQAAGRGLQLLFYSVGIGQISSEVPQNLSASRPQDRQFILSSKKLLLSDSGFYLCAWSVQVEQFFGPGTRLTVL.

This clone was detected only a few times. The chain combines TRBV9 with TRBJ2-2, with 7 bases lining up with TRBD2. Germline V gene data show CDR1 as SGDLS and CDR2 as YYNGEE. There are 13 residues in the CDR3. J gave up 5 bases and V 7 bases, and 5 bases lay outside the gene matches. The CDR3 here is CASGSGNTGELFF. The CDR3 DNA reads as TGTGCCAGCGGAAGCGGGAATACCGGGGAGCTGTTTTTT. Supplemented by reference TRBV9 and TRBJ2-2, the full variable domain reads DSGVTQTPKHLITATGQRVTLRCSPRSGDLSVYWYQQSLDQGLQFLIQYYNGEERAKGNILERFSAQQFPDLHSELNLSSLELGDSALYFCASGSGNTGELFFGEGSRLTVL.

This clone has just a few counts. V is TRBV30 and J is TRBJ1-5; no definite D call. Trimming stripped 0 bases from V and 6 bases from J, with 9 bases between. The CDR3 covers 13 residues. Germline values: CDR1 GTSNPN, CDR2 SVGIG (reference sequence). DNA for the CDR3: TGTGCCTGGAGTGTAGGACGTAGTCAGCCCCAGCATTTT. Its translation is CAWSVGRSQPQHF.